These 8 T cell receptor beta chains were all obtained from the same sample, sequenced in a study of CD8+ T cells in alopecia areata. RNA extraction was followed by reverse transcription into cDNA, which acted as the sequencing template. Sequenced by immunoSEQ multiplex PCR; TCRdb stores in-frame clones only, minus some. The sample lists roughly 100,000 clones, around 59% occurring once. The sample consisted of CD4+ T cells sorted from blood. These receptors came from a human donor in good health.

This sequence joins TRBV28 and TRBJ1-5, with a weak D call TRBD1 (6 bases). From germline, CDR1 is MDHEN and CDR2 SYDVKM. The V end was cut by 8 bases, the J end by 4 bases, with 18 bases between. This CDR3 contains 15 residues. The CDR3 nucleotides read TGTGCCAGCGAGCAGGGGTTCGGGAGAAATCAGCCCCAGCATTTT. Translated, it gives CASEQGFGRNQPQHF.

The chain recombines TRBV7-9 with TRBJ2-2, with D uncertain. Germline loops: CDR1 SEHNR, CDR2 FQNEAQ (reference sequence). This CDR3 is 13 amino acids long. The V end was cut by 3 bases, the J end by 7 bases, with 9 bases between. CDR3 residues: CASSFLIDGELFF. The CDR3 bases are TGTGCCAGCAGCTTCTTGATCGACGGGGAGCTGTTTTTT.

CDR3 nucleotides: TGTGCCAGCAGCCCGGGAGGGACTAGCGTTTACGAGCAGTACTTC. Translation: CASSPGGTSVYEQYF. The V and J genes are TRBV7-2 and TRBJ2-7, with 10 bases matching TRBD2. Germline values: CDR1 SGHTA, CDR2 FQGNSA. The CDR3 has 15 amino acids. Unmatched junction bases numbered 8, after V lost 5 bases and J lost 4 bases. Full variable domain (outside the CDR3, taken from reference TRBV7-2 and TRBJ2-7): GAGVSQSPSNKVTEKGKDVELRCDPISGHTALYWYRQSLGQGLEFLIYFQGNSAPDKSGLPSDRFSAERTGGSVSTLTIQRTQQEDSAVYLCASSPGGTSVYEQYFGPGTRLTVT.

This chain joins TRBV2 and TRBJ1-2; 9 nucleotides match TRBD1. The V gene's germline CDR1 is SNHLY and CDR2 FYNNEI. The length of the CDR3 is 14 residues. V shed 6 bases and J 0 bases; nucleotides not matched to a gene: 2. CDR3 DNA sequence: TGTGCCAGCAGCGGGACAGGGTCTAACTATGGCTACACCTTC. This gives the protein CASSGTGSNYGYTF. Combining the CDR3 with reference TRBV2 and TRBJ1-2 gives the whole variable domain EPEVTQTPSHQVTQMGQEVILRCVPISNHLYFYWYRQILGQKVEFLVSFYNNEISEKSEIFDDQFSVERPDGSNFTLKIRSTKLEDSAMYFCASSGTGSNYGYTFGSGTRLTVV.

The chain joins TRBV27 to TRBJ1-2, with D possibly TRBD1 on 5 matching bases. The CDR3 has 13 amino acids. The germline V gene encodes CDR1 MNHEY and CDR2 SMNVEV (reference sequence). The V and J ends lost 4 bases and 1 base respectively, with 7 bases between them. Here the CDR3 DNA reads TGTGCCAGCAGTTCGCAGGGTAACTATGGCTACACCTTC. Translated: CASSSQGNYGYTF.

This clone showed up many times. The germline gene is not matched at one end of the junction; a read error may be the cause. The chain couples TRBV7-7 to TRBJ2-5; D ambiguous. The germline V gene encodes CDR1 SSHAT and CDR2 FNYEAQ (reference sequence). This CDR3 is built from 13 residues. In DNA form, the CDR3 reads TGTGCTAGCAGCCCCCGACTTGAAGGGACCCAGTACTTC. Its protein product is CASSPRLEGTQYF.

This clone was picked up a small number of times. CDR3 residues: CASSESDRPGGAFF. The CDR3, as DNA: TGTGCCAGCAGTGAATCTGACAGGCCGGGTGGAGCTTTCTTT. The rearrangement joins TRBV25-1 to TRBJ1-1; a weak D match, TRBD1 (6 bases). The CDR3 runs to 14 residues. The V gene lost 1 base and the J gene lost 10 bases, with 16 bases spanning the gap. Germline CDR1 MGHDK, CDR2 SYGVNS. Supplemented by reference TRBV25-1 and TRBJ1-1, the full variable domain reads EADIYQTPRYLVIGTGKKITLECSQTMGHDKMYWYQQDPGMELHLIHYSYGVNSTEKGDLSSESTVSRIRTEHFPLTLESARPSHTSQYLCASSESDRPGGAFFGQGTRLTVV.

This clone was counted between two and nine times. CDR3 sequence (DNA): TGCAGCGTTGGGCAGGGGGCGGGCACTGAAGCTTTCTTT. It is translated as CSVGQGAGTEAFF. This chain uses TRBV29-1 with TRBJ1-1, with 8 bases fitting TRBD1. J lost 4 bases, V lost 4 bases, and 5 bases had no gene match. This CDR3 is 13 amino acids long. Germline-derived CDR1 and CDR2 are SQVTM and ANQGSEA.